The T cell receptor (beta chain) under discussion was sequenced for a study of T cells after posttransplantation cyclophosphamide. V lost 8 bases and J 1 base, leaving 14 bases between the germline ends. CDR3 length equals 13 residues. CDR1 and CDR2 from the germline V gene are GTSNPN and SVGIG (reference sequence). The method was immunoSEQ multiplex PCR; TCRdb's version includes in-frame clones alone and lacks a portion of them. The sample lists about 12,000 clones, none appearing once, the ten largest making up 25% to 30%. Busulfan-fludarabine conditioning, marrow transplant, and cyclophosphamide on days +3 and +4 were administered. Whole-study results and caveats: After PTCy, TRB diversity resembled that of CNI/methotrexate controls.

This clone occurred many times. What it binds is unknown. The sample here was PBMCs, taken after allogeneic stem cell transplant with posttransplant cyclophosphamide. This TCR was sampled from a female patient in her forties who received an allogeneic stem cell transplant from an unrelated donor, was CMV-positive, and had acute GVHD only. Some T cells may originate from the graft donor. The chain employs TRBV30 and TRBJ1-1; D uncertain. The CDR3 sequence is CANRGMANTEAFF. The CDR3 nucleotides are TGTGCCAACCGAGGGATGGCGAACACTGAAGCTTTCTTT. Full variable domain (outside the CDR3, taken from reference TRBV30 and TRBJ1-1): SQTIHQWPATLVQPVGSPLSLECTVEGTSNPNLYWYRQAAGRGLQLLFYSVGIGQISSEVPQNLSASRPQDRQFILSSKKLLLSDSGFYLCANRGMANTEAFFGQGTRLTVV.